The text below deals with one T cell receptor (beta chain). Its cognate antigen is unknown. CDR3 length: 16 residues. The V gene lost 9 bases and the J gene lost 5 bases, with 25 bases spanning the gap. Germline assignment: CDR1 WSHSY and CDR2 SAAADI. Within the ViraFEST assay, antigen-specific CD4+ T cells underwent expansion with viral peptide pools prior to sequencing. Subsequent to roughly 10 days of culture, CD4+ T cells were isolated. Everyone in the study got two shots of either the BNT162b2 or mRNA-1273 vaccine. A few million PBMC were seeded per well and grown in the presence of around 10 IU/ml IL-2 and 8.5 to 10 ug/ml peptides. Cells had half their medium changed to IL-2 medium on days 3 and 7. This sample is drawn from a study of vaccination effects on CD4 cells after COVID-19. Regarding the study as a whole: After vaccination of healthy people, only 1 of 255 vaccine-induced clones cross-reacted with common cold coronaviruses.

Only in-frame clones appear in the TCRdb table, and some are missing; sequencing was by immunoSEQ multiplex PCR. The table has some 61,000 clones, about 80% seen once; the top ten hold about 0.86%. The rearrangement links TRBV10-2 to TRBJ2-5; D possibly corresponds to TRBD2 (6 bases). Sequenced material: CD4+ T cells from PBMCs cultured with HCoV-OC43 spike peptides, taken after COVID-19 vaccination. Subset in this sample: HCoV-OC43 spike overlapping peptide pool stimulation. This TCR came from a human donor who received a COVID-19 vaccine. The CDR3 DNA follows: TGCGCCAGTAGAGACCCCAGACTAGATCAGGGTGAGACCCAGTACTTC. As protein: CASRDPRLDQGETQYF.